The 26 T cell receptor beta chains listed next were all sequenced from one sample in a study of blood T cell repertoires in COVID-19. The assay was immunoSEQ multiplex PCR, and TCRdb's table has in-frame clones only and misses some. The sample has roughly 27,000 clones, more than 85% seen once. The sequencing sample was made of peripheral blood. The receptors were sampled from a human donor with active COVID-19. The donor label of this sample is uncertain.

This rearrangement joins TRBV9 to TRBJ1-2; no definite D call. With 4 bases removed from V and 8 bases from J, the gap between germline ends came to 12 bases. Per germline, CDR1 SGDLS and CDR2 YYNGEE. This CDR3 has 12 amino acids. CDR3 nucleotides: TGTGCCAGCAGCCCGGGAGTTGAAGGCTACACCTTC. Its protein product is CASSPGVEGYTF.

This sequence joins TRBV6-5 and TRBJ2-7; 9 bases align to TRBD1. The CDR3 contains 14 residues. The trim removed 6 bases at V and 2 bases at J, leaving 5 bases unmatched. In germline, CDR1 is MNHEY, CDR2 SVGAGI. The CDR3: CASRGQGGTYEQYF. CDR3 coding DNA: TGTGCCAGCAGGGGACAGGGAGGGACCTACGAGCAGTACTTC.

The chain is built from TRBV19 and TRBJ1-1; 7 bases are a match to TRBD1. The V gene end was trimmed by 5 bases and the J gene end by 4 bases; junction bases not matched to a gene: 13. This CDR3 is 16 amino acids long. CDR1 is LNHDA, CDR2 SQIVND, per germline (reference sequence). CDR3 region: CASSSRQGMRGTEAFF. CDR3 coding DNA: TGTGCCAGTAGTTCCCGACAGGGTATGAGGGGCACTGAAGCTTTCTTT.

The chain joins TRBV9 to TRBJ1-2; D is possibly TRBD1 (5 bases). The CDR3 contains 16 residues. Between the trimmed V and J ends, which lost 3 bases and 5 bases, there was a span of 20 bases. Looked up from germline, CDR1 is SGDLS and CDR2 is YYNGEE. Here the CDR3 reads CASSDPNRLVEYGYTF. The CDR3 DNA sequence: TGTGCCAGCAGCGATCCGAACAGGCTCGTCGAATATGGCTACACCTTC.

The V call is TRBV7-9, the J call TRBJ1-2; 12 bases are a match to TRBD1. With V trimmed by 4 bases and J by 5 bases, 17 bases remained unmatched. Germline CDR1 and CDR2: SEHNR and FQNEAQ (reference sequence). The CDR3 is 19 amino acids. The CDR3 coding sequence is TGTGCCAGCAGCTCGAGTGGAGTGGGACAGGGGGCGGCAGCGTATGGCTACACCTTC. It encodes CASSSSGVGQGAAAYGYTF.

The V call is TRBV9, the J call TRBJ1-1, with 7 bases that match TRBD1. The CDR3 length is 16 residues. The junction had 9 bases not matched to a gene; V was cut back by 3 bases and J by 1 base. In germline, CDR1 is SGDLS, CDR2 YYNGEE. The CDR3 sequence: CASSAGAGTENTEAFF. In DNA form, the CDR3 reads TGTGCCAGCAGCGCGGGTGCCGGGACAGAGAACACTGAAGCTTTCTTT.

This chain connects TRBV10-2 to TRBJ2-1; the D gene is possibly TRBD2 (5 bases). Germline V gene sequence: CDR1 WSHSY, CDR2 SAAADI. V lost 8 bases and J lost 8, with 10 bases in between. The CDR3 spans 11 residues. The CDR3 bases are TGCGCCAGCCTGAGGGCAGATGAGCAGTTCTTC. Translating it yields CASLRADEQFF.

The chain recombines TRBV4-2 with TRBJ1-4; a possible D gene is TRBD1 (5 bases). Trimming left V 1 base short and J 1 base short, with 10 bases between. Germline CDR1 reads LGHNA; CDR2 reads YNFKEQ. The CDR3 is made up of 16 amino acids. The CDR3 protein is CASSQVLGGTNEKLFF. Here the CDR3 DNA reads TGTGCCAGCAGCCAAGTACTCGGGGGAACTAATGAAAAACTGTTTTTT.

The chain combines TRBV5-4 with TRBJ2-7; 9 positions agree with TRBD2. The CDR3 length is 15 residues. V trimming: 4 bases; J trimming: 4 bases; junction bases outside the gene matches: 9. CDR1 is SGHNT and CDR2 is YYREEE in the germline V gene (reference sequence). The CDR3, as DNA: TGTGCCAGCAGCCAACCCGGGACTAGCAAATACGAGCAGTACTTC. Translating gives CASSQPGTSKYEQYF.

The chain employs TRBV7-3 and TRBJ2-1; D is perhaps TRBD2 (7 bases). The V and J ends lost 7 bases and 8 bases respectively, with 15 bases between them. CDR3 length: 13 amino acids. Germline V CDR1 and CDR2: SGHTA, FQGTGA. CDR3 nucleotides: TGTGCCAGCACCTCATTCGGGGGGCATGAGCAGTTCTTC. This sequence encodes CASTSFGGHEQFF. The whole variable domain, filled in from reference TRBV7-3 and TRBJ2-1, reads GAGVSQTPSNKVTEKGKYVELRCDPISGHTALYWYRQSLGQGPEFLIYFQGTGAADDSGLPNDRFFAVRPEGSVSTLKIQRTERGDSAVYLCASTSFGGHEQFFGPGTRLTVL.

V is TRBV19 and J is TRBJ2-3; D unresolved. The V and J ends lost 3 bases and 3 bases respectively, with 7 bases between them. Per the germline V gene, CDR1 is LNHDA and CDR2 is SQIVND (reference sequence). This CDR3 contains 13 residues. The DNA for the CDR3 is TGTGCCAGTAGTATCACCGGGACAGATACGCAGTATTTT. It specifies CASSITGTDTQYF. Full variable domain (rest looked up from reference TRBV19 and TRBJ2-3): DGGITQSPKYLFRKEGQNVTLSCEQNLNHDAMYWYRQDPGQGLRLIYYSQIVNDFQKGDIAEGYSVSREKKESFPLTVTSAQKNPTAFYLCASSITGTDTQYFGPGTRLTVL.

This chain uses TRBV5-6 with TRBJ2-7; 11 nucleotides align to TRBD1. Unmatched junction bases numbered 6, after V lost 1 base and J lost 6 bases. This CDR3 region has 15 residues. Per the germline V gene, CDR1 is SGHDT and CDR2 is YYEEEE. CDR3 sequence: CASSLPGTGGSEQYF. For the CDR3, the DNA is TGTGCCAGCAGCTTGCCCGGGACAGGGGGGAGCGAGCAGTACTTC.

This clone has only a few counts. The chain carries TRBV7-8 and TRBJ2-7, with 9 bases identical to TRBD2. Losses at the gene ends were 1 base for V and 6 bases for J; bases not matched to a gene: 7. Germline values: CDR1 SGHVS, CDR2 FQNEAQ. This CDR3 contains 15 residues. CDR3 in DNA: TGTGCCAGCAGCTTAGTTGGCGGGGGGGCGCTCGAGCAGTACTTC. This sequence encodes CASSLVGGGALEQYF.

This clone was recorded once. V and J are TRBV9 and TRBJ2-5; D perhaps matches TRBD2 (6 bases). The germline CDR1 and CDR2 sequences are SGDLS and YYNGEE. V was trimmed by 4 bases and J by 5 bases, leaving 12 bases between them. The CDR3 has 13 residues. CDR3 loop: CASSTRRGETQYF. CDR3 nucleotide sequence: TGTGCCAGCAGCACTAGACGGGGGGAGACCCAGTACTTC.

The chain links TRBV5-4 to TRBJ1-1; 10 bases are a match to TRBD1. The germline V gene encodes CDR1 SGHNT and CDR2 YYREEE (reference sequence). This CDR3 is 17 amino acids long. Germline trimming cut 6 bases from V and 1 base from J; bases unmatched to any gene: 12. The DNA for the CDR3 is TGTGCCAGCAAGGACAGGGGGGAGTATCTGGGGAACACTGAAGCTTTCTTT. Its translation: CASKDRGEYLGNTEAFF. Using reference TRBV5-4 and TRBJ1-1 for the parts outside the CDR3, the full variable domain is ETGVTQSPTHLIKTRGQQVTLRCSSQSGHNTVSWYQQALGQGPQFIFQYYREEENGRGNFPPRFSGLQFPNYSSELNVNALELDDSALYLCASKDRGEYLGNTEAFFGQGTRLTVV.

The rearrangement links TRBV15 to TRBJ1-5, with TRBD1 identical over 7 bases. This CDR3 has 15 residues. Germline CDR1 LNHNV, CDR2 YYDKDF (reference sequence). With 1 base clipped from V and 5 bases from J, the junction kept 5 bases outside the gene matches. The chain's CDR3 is CATSRGRQGHQPQHF. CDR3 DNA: TGTGCCACCAGCAGAGGAAGACAGGGTCATCAGCCCCAGCATTTT. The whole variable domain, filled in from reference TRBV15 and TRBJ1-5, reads DAMVIQNPRYQVTQFGKPVTLSCSQTLNHNVMYWYQQKSSQAPKLLFHYYDKDFNNEADTPDNFQSRRPNTSFCFLDIRSPGLGDTAMYLCATSRGRQGHQPQHFGDGTRLSIL.

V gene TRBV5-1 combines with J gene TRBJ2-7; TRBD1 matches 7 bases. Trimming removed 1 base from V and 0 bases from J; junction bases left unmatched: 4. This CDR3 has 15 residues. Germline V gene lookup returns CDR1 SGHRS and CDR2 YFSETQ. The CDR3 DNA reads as TGCGCCAGCAGCTTGAGGGGACAGCCCTCCTACGAGCAGTACTTC. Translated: CASSLRGQPSYEQYF.

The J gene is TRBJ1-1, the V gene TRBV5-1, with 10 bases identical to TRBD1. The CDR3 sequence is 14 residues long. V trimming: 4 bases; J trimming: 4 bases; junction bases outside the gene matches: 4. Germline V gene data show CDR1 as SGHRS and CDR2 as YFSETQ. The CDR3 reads CASSVRDRGTEAFF. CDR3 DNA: TGCGCCAGCAGCGTCCGGGACAGGGGCACTGAAGCTTTCTTT.

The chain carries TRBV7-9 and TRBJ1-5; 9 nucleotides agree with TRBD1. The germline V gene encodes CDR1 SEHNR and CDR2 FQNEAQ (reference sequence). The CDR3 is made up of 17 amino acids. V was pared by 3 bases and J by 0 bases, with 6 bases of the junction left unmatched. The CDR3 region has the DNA TGTGCCAGCAGCTTGGCCGGGACAGGGAATAGCAATCAGCCCCAGCATTTT. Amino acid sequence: CASSLAGTGNSNQPQHF.

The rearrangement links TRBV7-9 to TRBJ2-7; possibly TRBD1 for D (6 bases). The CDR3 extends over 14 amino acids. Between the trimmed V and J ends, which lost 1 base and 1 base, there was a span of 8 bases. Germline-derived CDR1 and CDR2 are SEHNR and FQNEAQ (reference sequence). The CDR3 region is CASSLEGVSYEQYF. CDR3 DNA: TGTGCCAGCAGCTTAGAGGGGGTATCCTACGAGCAGTACTTC.

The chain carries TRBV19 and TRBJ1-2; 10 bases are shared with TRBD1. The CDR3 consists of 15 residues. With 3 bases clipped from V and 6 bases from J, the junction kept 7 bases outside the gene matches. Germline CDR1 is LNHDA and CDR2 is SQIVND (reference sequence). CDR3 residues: CASSILATGGNGYTF. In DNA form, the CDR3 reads TGTGCCAGTAGTATCCTCGCGACAGGGGGCAATGGCTACACCTTC. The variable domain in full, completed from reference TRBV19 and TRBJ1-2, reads DGGITQSPKYLFRKEGQNVTLSCEQNLNHDAMYWYRQDPGQGLRLIYYSQIVNDFQKGDIAEGYSVSREKKESFPLTVTSAQKNPTAFYLCASSILATGGNGYTFGSGTRLTVV.

CDR3 in DNA: TGTGCCTGGACCCCGAGCACAGATACGCAGTATTTT. This sequence encodes CAWTPSTDTQYF. The V and J genes are TRBV30 and TRBJ2-3; no reliable D call. V was trimmed by 4 bases and J by 0 bases, leaving 5 bases between them. Germline CDR1 reads GTSNPN; CDR2 reads SVGIG (reference sequence). The CDR3 sequence is 12 residues long.

CDR3 sequence (DNA): TGTGCCAGCCGCCTCCTGGGGGCCAACACCGGGGAGCTGTTTTTT. This codes for CASRLLGANTGELFF. The V and J genes are TRBV27 and TRBJ2-2, with a tentative D call TRBD1 (6 bases). The germline gives CDR1 MNHEY, CDR2 SMNVEV (reference sequence). The ends were cut back, 8 bases at V and 2 bases at J, with 15 bases in the middle. The CDR3 has 15 residues.

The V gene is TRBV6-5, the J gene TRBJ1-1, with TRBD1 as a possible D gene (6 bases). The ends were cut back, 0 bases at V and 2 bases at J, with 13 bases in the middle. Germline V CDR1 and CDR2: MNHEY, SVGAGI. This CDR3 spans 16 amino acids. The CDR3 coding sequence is TGTGCCAGCAGTTACTCGATGAGGGGGACAAACACTGAAGCTTTCTTT. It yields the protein CASSYSMRGTNTEAFF.

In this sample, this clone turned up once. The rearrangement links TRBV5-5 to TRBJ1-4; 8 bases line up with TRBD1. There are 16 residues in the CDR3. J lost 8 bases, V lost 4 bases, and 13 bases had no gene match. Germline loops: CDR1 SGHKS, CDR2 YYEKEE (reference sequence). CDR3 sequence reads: CASSPGAGTGGEKLFF. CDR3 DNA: TGTGCCAGCAGCCCAGGGGCCGGGACAGGAGGCGAAAAACTGTTTTTT.

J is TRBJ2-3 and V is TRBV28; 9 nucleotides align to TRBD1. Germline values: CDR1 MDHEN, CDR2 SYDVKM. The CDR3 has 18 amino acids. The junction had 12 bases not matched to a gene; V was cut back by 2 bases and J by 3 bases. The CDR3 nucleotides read TGTGCCAGCAGTTTACGGCAACCGGACAGGGGTCGGACAGATACGCAGTATTTT. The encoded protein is CASSLRQPDRGRTDTQYF.